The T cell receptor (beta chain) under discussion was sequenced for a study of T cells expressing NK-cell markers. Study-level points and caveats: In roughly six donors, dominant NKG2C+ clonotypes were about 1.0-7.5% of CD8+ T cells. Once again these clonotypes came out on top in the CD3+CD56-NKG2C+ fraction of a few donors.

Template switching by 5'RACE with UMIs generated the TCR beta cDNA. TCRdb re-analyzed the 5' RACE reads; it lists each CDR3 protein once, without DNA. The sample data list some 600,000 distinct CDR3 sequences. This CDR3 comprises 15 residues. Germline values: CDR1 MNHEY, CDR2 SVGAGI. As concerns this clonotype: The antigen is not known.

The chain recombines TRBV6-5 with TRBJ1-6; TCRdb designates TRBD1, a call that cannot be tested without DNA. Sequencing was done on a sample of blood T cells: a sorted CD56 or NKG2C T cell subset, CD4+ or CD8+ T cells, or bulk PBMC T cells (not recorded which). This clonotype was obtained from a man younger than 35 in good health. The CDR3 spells CASSLPGHGNSPLHF.